The clone carrying this TCR beta chain was observed many times. PCR was performed a second time for roughly 6 to 12 cycles using a sample-barcoded 5' primer and a J-beta primer mix. A template-switch adaptor with 12 random nucleotides tagged each cDNA molecule. MiXCR, applied by TCRdb to the 5' RACE reads, yields one record per CDR3 protein. The sample gives about 640,000 distinct CDR3 sequences, approximately 30% of which show up once; around a sixth is in the top ten. The sample is drawn from a study of blood T cells in healthy people across ages. Germline assignment: CDR1 MNHEY and CDR2 SVGAGI. Losses at the gene ends were 5 bases for V and 3 bases for J; bases not matched to a gene: 10. The CDR3 has 15 residues.

The V call is TRBV6-5, the J call TRBJ2-7; TRBD1 matches at 7 bases. This sequence originates from a woman aged 80 or older in good health. The sequenced sample consisted of blood. The DNA for the CDR3 is TGTGCCAGCAGTCTCACTTACAGGGGTCTCTACGAGCAGTACTTC. Its translation: CASSLTYRGLYEQYF.